This T cell receptor beta chain emerged from a study of technical replicates of blood from a few donors. Generated by immunoSEQ multiplex PCR, the TCRdb table keeps only in-frame clones and is missing some. The sample holds tens of thousands of clones, 85% to 95% seen once. The TCR originated in a human donor in good health. The sample consisted of T cells isolated from PBMCs.

CDR3 residues: CASSLLKGQGEQYF. As DNA, the CDR3 is TGCGCCAGCAGCTTACTAAAGGGACAGGGAGAGCAGTATTTT. The V call is TRBV5-1, the J call TRBJ2-3; 9 nucleotides match TRBD1. This CDR3 has 14 residues. Per the germline V gene, CDR1 is SGHRS and CDR2 is YFSETQ. The junction had 9 bases not matched to a gene; V was cut back by 2 bases and J by 11 bases.